Following are 10 T cell receptor beta chains from one sample sequenced in a study of blood T cell repertoires in COVID-19. Data came from immunoSEQ multiplex PCR; TCRdb stores just in-frame clones and leaves some out. The sample holds roughly 69,000 clones, 79% seen once. Material for sequencing was peripheral blood. The receptors were gathered from a woman aged 45-60 years with acute or convalescent COVID-19.

This clone was seen a single time. The V and J genes are TRBV7-3 and TRBJ2-7, with TRBD2 as a possible D gene (6 bases). Germline V lookup: CDR1 SGHTA, CDR2 FQGTGA. The germline V and J ends were trimmed by 1 base and 1 base, with 11 bases remaining between them. This CDR3 is 15 amino acids long. CDR3 sequence: CASSLSGTPSYEQYF. CDR3 nucleotides: TGTGCCAGCAGCTTAAGCGGGACTCCTTCCTACGAGCAGTACTTC.

This chain uses TRBV12-3 or TRBV12-4 with TRBJ1-2, with TRBD1 as a possible D gene (5 bases). The CDR3 runs to 12 residues. V lost 2 bases, J lost 8 bases, and 9 bases lay in between. This CDR3 reads CASSLYQGGYTF. CDR3 coding DNA: TGTGCCAGCAGTTTATACCAGGGAGGCTACACCTTC.

The chain has TRBV5-4 and TRBJ2-3, with a weak D call TRBD2 (5 bases). The CDR3 runs to 17 residues. Germline CDR1 is SGHNT and CDR2 is YYREEE (reference sequence). Trimming left V 4 bases short and J 1 base short, with 19 bases between. The chain's CDR3 is CASSLSVVSGRTDTQYF. The DNA for the CDR3 is TGTGCCAGCAGCCTTTCCGTGGTGAGCGGTCGCACAGATACGCAGTATTTT.

This sequence joins TRBV19 and TRBJ2-3; 13 nucleotides match TRBD2. Trimming cost V 7 bases and J 2 bases; bases outside gene matches: 6. CDR1 is LNHDA, CDR2 SQIVND, per germline (reference sequence). The CDR3 is made up of 16 amino acids. CDR3 sequence reads: CASTRLAGGPTDTQYF. For the CDR3, the DNA is TGTGCCAGTACAAGACTAGCGGGAGGCCCCACAGATACGCAGTATTTT. Full variable domain (outside the CDR3, taken from reference TRBV19 and TRBJ2-3): DGGITQSPKYLFRKEGQNVTLSCEQNLNHDAMYWYRQDPGQGLRLIYYSQIVNDFQKGDIAEGYSVSREKKESFPLTVTSAQKNPTAFYLCASTRLAGGPTDTQYFGPGTRLTVL.

This clone was picked up a small number of times. The chain is built from TRBV28 and TRBJ2-3, with 9 bases aligning to TRBD2. The CDR3 is 16 residues long. In germline, CDR1 is MDHEN, CDR2 SYDVKM. The V segment lost 3 bases and the J segment 6 bases; nucleotides outside the gene matches: 10. CDR3 nucleotide sequence: TGTGCCAGCAGTTTGCGGACTAGCGACGGGACGGATACGCAGTATTTT. This encodes CASSLRTSDGTDTQYF.

The chain links TRBV5-1 to TRBJ2-7; 10 bases match TRBD1. The germline V gene encodes CDR1 SGHRS and CDR2 YFSETQ. The CDR3 spans 15 residues. After removal of 0 bases from V and 4 bases from J, the junction contained 4 bases not matched to a gene. Here the CDR3 DNA reads TGCGCCAGCAGCTTGGGGGGACAGGGGCTTTACGAGCAGTACTTC. It codes for CASSLGGQGLYEQYF.

The chain links TRBV2 to TRBJ1-3; TRBD1 might be the D (5 bases). The CDR3 length is 15 residues. Trimming shortened V by 4 bases and J by 3 bases, and 13 bases separated the two germline ends. Germline V CDR1 and CDR2: SNHLY, FYNNEI. CDR3 sequence (DNA): TGTGCCAGCAGTGGGGGCAGGAACCTTGGAAACACCATATATTTT. This translates into CASSGGRNLGNTIYF.

V and J are TRBV9 and TRBJ2-5, with 10 bases that match TRBD2. The CDR3 runs to 15 residues. Germline values: CDR1 SGDLS, CDR2 YYNGEE. J gave up 0 bases and V 6 bases, and 5 bases lay outside the gene matches. As DNA, the CDR3 is TGTGCCAGCACGCGGAGCGGGAGGGACCAAGAGACCCAGTACTTC. Translating gives CASTRSGRDQETQYF.

This sequence joins TRBV30 and TRBJ1-3, with unresolved D. CDR1 and CDR2 (germline): GTSNPN, SVGIG (reference sequence). V was pared by 4 bases and J by 0 bases, with 10 bases between. The CDR3 contains 14 residues. The CDR3 bases are TGTGCCTGGAAGGGCCGGGGCTCTGGAAACACCATATATTTT. It codes for CAWKGRGSGNTIYF.

This clone was detected a few times. V is TRBV20-1 and J is TRBJ2-5, with D perhaps matching TRBD1 (5 bases). This CDR3 has 11 residues. V shed 6 bases and J shed 5 bases, with 10 bases lying between them. Germline V gene lookup returns CDR1 DFQATT and CDR2 SNEGSKA (reference sequence). The CDR3 DNA reads TGCAGTGCCAGGGAAGCCGAGACCCAGTACTTC. Translated, it gives CSAREAETQYF.